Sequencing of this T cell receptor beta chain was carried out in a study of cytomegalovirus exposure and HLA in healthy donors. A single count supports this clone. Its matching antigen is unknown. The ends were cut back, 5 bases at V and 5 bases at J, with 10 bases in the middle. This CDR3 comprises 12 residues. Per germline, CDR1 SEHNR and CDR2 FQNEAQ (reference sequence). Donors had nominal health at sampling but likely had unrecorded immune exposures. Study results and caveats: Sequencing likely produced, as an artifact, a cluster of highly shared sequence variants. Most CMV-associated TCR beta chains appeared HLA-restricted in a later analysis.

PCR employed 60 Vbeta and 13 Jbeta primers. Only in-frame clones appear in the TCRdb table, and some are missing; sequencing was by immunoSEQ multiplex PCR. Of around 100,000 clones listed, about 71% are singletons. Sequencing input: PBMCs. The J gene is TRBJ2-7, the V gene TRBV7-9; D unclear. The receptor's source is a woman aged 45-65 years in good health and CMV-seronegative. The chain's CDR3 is CASSIHRNEQYF. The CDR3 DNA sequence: TGTGCCAGCAGCATCCACAGAAACGAGCAGTACTTC.